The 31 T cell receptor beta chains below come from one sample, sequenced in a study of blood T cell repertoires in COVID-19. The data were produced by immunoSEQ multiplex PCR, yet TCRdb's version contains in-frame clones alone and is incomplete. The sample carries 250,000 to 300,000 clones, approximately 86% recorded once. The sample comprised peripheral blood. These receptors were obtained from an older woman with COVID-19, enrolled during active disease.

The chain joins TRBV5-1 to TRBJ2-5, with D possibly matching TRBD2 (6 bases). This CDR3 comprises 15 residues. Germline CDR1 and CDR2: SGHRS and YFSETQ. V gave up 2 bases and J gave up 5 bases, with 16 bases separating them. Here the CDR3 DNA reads TGCGCCAGCAGCTTAGGCATCGGAGCGGGCGAGACCCAGTACTTC. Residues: CASSLGIGAGETQYF.

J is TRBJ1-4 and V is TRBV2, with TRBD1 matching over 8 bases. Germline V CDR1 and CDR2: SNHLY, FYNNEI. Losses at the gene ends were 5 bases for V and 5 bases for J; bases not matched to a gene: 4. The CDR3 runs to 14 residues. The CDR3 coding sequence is TGTGCCAGCAGTCGGGGACAGGTGAATGAAAAACTGTTTTTT. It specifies CASSRGQVNEKLFF.

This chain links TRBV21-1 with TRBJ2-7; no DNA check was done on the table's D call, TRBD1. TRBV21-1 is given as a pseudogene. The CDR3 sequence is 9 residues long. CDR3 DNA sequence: TGTGCCAGCAGCAAAGCGGGCCTCTTC. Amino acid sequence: CASSKAGLF.

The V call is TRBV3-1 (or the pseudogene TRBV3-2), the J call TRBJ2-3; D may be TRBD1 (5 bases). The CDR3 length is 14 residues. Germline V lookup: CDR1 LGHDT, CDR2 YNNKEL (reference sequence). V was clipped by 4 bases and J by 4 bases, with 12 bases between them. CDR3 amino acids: CASSRTLTADTQYF. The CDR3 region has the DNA TGTGCCAGCAGCCGGACACTAACGGCAGATACGCAGTATTTT.

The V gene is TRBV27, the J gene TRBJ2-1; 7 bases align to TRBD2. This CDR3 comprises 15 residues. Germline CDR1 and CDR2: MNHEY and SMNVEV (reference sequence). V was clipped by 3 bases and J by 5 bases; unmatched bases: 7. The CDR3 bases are TGTGCCAGCAGTTTGGGGGGGATCAGTCACAATGAGCAGTTCTTC. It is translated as CASSLGGISHNEQFF.

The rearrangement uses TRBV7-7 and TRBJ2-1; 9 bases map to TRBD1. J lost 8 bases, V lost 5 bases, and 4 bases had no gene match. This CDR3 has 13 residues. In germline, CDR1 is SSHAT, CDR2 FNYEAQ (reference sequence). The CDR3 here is CASSRDRDHEQFF. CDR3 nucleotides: TGTGCCAGCAGCAGGGACAGGGACCATGAGCAGTTCTTC.

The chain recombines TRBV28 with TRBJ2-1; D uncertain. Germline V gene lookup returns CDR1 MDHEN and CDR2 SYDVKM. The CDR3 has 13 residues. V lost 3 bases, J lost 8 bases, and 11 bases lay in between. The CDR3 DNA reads TGTGCCAGCAGTTTGAGAAGAATTCATGAGCAGTTCTTC. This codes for CASSLRRIHEQFF.

The CDR3: CASSLGGLYEKLFF. CDR3 sequence (DNA): TGTGCCAGCAGCTTGGGGGGGCTTTATGAAAAACTGTTTTTT. The chain recombines TRBV11-2 with TRBJ1-4; D is perhaps TRBD1 (6 bases). CDR3 size: 14 residues. The V gene's germline CDR1 is SGHAT and CDR2 FQNNGV. V lost 3 bases and J 6 bases, leaving 11 bases between the germline ends.

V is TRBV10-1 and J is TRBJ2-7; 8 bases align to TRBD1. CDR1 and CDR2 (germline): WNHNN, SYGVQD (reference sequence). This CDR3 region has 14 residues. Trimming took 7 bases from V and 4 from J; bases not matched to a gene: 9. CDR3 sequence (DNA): TGCGCCAGCACCACCCGGACAGGGTCTTACGAGCAGTACTTC. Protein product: CASTTRTGSYEQYF.

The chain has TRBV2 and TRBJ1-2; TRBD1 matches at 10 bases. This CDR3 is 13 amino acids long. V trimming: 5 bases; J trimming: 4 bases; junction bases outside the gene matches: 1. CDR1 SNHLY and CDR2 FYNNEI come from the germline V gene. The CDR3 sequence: CASSRTGGYGYTF. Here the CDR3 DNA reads TGTGCCAGCAGTCGGACAGGGGGCTATGGCTACACCTTC. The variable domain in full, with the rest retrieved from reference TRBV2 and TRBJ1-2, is EPEVTQTPSHQVTQMGQEVILRCVPISNHLYFYWYRQILGQKVEFLVSFYNNEISEKSEIFDDQFSVERPDGSNFTLKIRSTKLEDSAMYFCASSRTGGYGYTFGSGTRLTVV.

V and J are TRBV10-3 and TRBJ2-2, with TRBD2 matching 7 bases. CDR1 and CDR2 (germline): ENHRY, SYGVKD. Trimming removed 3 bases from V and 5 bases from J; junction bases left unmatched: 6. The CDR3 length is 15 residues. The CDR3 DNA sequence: TGTGCCATCAGTGACGGAGGGGAGGGTACCGGGGAGCTGTTTTTT. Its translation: CAISDGGEGTGELFF.

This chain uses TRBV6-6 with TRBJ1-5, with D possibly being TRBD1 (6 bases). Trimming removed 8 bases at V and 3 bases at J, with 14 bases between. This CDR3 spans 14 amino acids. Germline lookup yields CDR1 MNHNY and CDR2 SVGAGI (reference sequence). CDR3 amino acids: CASAETGLNQPQHF. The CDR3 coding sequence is TGTGCCAGCGCCGAGACAGGCCTCAATCAGCCCCAGCATTTT.

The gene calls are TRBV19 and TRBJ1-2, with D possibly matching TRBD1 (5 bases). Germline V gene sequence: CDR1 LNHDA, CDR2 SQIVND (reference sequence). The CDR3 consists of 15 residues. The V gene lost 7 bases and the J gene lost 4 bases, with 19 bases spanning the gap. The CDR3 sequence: CASTDRAGQTYGYTF. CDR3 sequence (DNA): TGTGCCAGTACCGATAGGGCGGGGCAGACCTATGGCTACACCTTC.

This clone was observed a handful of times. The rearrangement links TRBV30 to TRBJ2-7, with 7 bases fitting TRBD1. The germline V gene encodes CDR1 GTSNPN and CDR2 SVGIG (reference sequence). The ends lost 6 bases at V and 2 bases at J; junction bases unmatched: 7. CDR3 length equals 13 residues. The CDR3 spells CACTRQGPYEQYF. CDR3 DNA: TGTGCCTGTACAAGACAGGGACCCTACGAGCAGTACTTC. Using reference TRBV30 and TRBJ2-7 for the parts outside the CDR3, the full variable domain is SQTIHQWPATLVQPVGSPLSLECTVEGTSNPNLYWYRQAAGRGLQLLFYSVGIGQISSEVPQNLSASRPQDRQFILSSKKLLLSDSGFYLCACTRQGPYEQYFGPGTRLTVT.

This CDR3 is CASSRQINQPQHF. CDR3 nucleotide sequence: TGTGCCAGCAGTAGACAGATCAATCAGCCCCAGCATTTT. The rearrangement joins TRBV6-6 to TRBJ1-5, with a tentative D call TRBD1 (5 bases). Trimming shortened V by 5 bases and J by 3 bases, and 8 bases separated the two germline ends. CDR3 length equals 13 residues. CDR1 and CDR2 from the germline V gene are MNHNY and SVGAGI (reference sequence).

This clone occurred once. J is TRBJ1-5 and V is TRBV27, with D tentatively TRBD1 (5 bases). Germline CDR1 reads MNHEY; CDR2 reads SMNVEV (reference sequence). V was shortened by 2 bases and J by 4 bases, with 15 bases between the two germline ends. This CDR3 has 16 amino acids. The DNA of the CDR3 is TGTGCCAGCAGTTTAACTGGGACGGGAGTTAATCAGCCCCAGCATTTT. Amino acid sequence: CASSLTGTGVNQPQHF.

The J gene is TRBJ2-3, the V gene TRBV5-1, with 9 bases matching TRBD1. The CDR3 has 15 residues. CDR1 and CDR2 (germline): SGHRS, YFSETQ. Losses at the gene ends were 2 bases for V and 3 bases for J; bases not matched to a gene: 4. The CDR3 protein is CASSFWTGETDTQYF. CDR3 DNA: TGCGCCAGCAGCTTTTGGACAGGGGAAACAGATACGCAGTATTTT. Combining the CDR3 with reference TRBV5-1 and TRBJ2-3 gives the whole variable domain KAGVTQTPRYLIKTRGQQVTLSCSPISGHRSVSWYQQTPGQGLQFLFEYFSETQRNKGNFPGRFSGRQFSNSRSEMNVSTLELGDSALYLCASSFWTGETDTQYFGPGTRLTVL.

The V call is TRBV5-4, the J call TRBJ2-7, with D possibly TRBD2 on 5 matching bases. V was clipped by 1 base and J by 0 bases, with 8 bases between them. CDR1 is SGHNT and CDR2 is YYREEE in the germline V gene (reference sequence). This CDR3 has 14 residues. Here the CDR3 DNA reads TGTGCCAGCAGCTTGTATGGGAGCTCCTACGAGCAGTACTTC. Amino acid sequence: CASSLYGSSYEQYF.

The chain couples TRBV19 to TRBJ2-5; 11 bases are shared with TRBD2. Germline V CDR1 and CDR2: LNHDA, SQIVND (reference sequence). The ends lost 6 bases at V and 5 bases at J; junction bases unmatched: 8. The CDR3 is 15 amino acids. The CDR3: CASSLSGGASETQYF. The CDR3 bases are TGTGCCAGTAGCCTTAGCGGGGGGGCCTCGGAGACCCAGTACTTC.

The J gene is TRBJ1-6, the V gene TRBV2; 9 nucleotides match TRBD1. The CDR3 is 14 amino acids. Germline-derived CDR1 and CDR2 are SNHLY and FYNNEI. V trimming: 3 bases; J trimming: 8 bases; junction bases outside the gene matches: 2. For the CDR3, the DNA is TGTGCCAGCAGTGACCGGGACAGGGATTCACCCCTCCACTTT. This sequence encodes CASSDRDRDSPLHF.

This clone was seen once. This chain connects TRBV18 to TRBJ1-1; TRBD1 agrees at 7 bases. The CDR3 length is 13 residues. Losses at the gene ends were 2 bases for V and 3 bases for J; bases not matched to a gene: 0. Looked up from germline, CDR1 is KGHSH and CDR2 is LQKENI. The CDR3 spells CASSPDRDTEAFF. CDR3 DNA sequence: TGTGCCAGCTCACCAGACAGGGACACTGAAGCTTTCTTT.

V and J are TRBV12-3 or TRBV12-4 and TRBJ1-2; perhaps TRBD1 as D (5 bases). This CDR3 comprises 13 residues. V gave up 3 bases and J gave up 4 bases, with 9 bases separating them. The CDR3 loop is CASSLGHGYGYTF. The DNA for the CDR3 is TGTGCCAGCAGTTTGGGGCACGGCTATGGCTACACCTTC.

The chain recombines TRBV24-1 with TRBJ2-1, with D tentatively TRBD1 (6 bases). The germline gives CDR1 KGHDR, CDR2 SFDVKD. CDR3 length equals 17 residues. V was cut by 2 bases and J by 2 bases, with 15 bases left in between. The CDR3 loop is CATSDSYREETYNEQFF. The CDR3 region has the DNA TGTGCCACCAGTGATTCCTACAGGGAAGAGACCTACAATGAGCAGTTCTTC.

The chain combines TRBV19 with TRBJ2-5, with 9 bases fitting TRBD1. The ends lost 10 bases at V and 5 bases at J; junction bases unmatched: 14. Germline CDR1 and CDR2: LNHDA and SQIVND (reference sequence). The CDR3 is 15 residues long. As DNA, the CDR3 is TGTGCCAAGCTAAGGACGGGACAGGGTTTTGAGACCCAGTACTTC. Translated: CAKLRTGQGFETQYF.

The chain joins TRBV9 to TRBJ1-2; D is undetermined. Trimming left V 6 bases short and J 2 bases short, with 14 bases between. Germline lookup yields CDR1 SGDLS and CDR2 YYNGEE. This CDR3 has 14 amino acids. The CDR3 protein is CASTISGVNYGYTF. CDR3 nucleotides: TGTGCCAGCACCATTAGCGGGGTCAACTATGGCTACACCTTC.

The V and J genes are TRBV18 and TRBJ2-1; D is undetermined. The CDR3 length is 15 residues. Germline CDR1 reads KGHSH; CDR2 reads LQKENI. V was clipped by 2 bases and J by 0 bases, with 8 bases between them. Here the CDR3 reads CASSPYRDSYNEQFF. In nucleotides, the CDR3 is TGTGCCAGCTCACCATACAGAGACTCCTACAATGAGCAGTTCTTC.

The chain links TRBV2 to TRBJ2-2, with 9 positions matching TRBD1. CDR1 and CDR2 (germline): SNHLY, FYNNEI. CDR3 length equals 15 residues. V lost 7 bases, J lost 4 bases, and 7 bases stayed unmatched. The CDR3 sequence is CASNRPTGGTGELFF. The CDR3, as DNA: TGTGCCAGCAACCGACCGACAGGGGGCACCGGGGAGCTGTTTTTT.

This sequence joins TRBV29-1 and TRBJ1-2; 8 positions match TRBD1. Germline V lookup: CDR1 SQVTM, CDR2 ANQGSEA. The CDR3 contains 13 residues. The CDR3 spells CSAWGQGAYGYTF. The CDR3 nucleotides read TGCAGTGCTTGGGGGCAGGGGGCCTATGGCTACACCTTC.

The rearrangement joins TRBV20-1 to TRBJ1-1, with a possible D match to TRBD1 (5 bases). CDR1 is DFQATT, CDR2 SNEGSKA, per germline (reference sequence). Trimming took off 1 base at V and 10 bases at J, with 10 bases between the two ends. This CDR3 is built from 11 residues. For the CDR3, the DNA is TGCAGTGCTAGAGGGGGCCCAGCAGCTTTCTTT. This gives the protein CSARGGPAAFF.

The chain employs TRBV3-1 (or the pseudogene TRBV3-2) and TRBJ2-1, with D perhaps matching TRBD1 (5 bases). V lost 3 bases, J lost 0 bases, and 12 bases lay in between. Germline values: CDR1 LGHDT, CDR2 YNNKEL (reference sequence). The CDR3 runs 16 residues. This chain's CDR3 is CASSHRQPSSYNEQFF. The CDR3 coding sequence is TGTGCCAGCAGCCACCGACAGCCCAGCTCCTACAATGAGCAGTTCTTC.

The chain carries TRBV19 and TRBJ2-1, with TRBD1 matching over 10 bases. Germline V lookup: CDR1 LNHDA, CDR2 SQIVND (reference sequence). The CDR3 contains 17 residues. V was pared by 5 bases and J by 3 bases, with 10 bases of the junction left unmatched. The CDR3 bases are TGTGCCAGTAGTCAAGCCAGATGGACAGGGGGCTACAATGAGCAGTTCTTC. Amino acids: CASSQARWTGGYNEQFF. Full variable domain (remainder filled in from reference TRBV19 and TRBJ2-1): DGGITQSPKYLFRKEGQNVTLSCEQNLNHDAMYWYRQDPGQGLRLIYYSQIVNDFQKGDIAEGYSVSREKKESFPLTVTSAQKNPTAFYLCASSQARWTGGYNEQFFGPGTRLTVL.